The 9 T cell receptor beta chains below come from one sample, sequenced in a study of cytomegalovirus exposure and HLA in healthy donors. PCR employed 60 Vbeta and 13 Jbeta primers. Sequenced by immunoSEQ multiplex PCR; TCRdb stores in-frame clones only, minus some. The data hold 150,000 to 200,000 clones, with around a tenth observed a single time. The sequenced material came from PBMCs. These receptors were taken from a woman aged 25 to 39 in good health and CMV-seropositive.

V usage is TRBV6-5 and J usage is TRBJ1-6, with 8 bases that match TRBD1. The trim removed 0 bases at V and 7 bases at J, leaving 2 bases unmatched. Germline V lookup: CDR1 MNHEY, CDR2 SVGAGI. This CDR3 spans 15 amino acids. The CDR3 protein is CASSYSNRGNSPLHF. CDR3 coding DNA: TGTGCCAGCAGTTACTCGAACAGGGGGAATTCACCCCTCCACTTT.

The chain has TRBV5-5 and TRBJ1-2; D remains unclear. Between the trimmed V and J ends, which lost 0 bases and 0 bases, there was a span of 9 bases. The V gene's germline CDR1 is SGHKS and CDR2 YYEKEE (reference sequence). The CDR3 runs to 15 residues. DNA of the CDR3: TGTGCCAGCAGCTTGGAGATGGGAGCTAACTATGGCTACACCTTC. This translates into CASSLEMGANYGYTF. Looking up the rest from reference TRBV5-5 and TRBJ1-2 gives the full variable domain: DAGVTQSPTHLIKTRGQQVTLRCSPISGHKSVSWYQQVLGQGPQFIFQYYEKEERGRGNFPDRFSARQFPNYSSELNVNALLLGDSALYLCASSLEMGANYGYTFGSGTRLTVV.

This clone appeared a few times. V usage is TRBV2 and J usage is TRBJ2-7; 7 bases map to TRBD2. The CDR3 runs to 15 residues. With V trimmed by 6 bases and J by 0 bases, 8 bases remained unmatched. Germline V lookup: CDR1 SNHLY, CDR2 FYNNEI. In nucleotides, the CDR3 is TGTGCCAGCAGACCCCTAGCGGAAATCTCCTACGAGCAGTACTTC. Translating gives CASRPLAEISYEQYF.

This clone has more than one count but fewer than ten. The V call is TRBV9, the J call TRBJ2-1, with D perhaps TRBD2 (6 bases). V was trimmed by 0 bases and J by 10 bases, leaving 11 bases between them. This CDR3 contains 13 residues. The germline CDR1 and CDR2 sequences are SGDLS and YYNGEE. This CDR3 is CASSVGISGEQFF. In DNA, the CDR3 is TGTGCCAGCAGCGTAGGTATTAGCGGAGAGCAGTTCTTC.

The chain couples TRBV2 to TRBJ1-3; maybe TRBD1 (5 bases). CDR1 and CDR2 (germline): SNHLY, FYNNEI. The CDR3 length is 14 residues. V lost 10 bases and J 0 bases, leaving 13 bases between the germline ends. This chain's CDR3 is CATDTTVSGNTIYF. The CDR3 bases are TGTGCCACGGACACGACTGTCTCTGGAAACACCATATATTTT.

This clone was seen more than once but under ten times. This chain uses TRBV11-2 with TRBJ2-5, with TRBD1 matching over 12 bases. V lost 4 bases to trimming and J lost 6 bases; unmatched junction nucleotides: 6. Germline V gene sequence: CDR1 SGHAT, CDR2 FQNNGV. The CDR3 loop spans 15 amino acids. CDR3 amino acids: CASSYGTGGTKTQYF. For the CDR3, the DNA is TGTGCCAGCAGCTACGGGACAGGGGGCACGAAGACCCAGTACTTC.

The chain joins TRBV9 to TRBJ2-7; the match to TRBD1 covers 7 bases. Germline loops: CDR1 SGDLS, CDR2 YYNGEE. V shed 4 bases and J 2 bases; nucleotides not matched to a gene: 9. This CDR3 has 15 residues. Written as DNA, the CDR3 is TGTGCCAGCAGCCCCATACAGGGGACGACCTACGAGCAGTACTTC. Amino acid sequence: CASSPIQGTTYEQYF.

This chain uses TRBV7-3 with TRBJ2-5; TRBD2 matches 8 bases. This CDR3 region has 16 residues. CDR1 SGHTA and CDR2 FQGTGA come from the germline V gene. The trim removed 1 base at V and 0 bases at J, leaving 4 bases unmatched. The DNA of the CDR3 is TGTGCCAGCAGCTTAAGGGGTAGCGGGAACCAAGAGACCCAGTACTTC. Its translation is CASSLRGSGNQETQYF.

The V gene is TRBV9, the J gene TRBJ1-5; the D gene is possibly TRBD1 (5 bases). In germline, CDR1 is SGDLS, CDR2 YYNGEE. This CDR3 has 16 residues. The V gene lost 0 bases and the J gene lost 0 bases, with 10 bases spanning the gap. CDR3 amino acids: CASSVGGEFSNQPQHF. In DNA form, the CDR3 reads TGTGCCAGCAGCGTAGGGGGGGAGTTTAGCAATCAGCCCCAGCATTTT.